This TCR beta chain is from a study of T cells after somatic rescue of genetic block (dated by TCRdb to about 2020). The study in broad terms: What the study looked at was long-term robustness, specifically in a T-cell system that came about through somatic rescue of a genetic block in T-cell development.

Library generation was performed with the immunoSEQ multiplex PCR assay. This immuneACCESS table, as held by TCRdb, lists in-frame sequences with V and J called but not all clones. Of the missing ones, under half trace to an unresolved V gene in checked studies; the others have no known cause. Across this sample there are 85,000 to 90,000 clones, with approximately 90% seen only once. The top ten hold under 2% of the sample. This clone has just one count. The specificity of this receptor is unknown. No qualities accompany the bases; no much larger clone lies one base away. V has 4 bases trimmed and J has 2 bases trimmed; junction bases matching no gene number 4. Per the germline V gene (reference sequence), SGHKS is the CDR1 and YYEKEE is the CDR2. The CDR3, cysteine through phenylalanine, is 14 amino acids long. Only CDR3 DNA is held: 42 bases, read in frame from base 1.

The sequence is built from TRBV5-5 and TRBJ2-7, and TRBD1 aligns with 9 junction nucleotides. Sequenced material: peripheral blood mononuclear cells (PBMCs). This receptor was taken from a woman under 30. The CDR3 sequence is CASSTGQGTYEQYF. DNA sequence: TGTGCCAGCAGCACGGGACAGGGTACCTACGAGCAGTACTTC.